These T cell receptor beta chains were read from a single sample in a study of low-dose radiotherapy and immunotherapy resistance in tumors. TCRdb reprocessed the reads with MiXCR, giving one entry per CDR3 protein. The sample has 45,000 or so distinct CDR3 sequences, about 25% seen once. The source was PBMCs, collected after low-dose radiotherapy plus immunotherapy. All receptors come from a male donor with prostate cancer. Both conserved end residues are part of each CDR3. Fields, in order: clone size, D gene, V gene, J gene, CDR3 DNA, CDR3 protein. D genes are given only for firm matches. Size tells how often a clone was seen (once, few, many) or the class of an expanded clone, and some rows leave it out.

medium-sized,-,TRBV5-6,TRBJ2-1,TGTGCCAGCAGCTTGTGGGGGGGCCCGGGCAATGAGCAGTTCTTC,CASSLWGGPGNEQFF
many,-,TRBV7-2,TRBJ2-2,TGTGCCAGCAGCTTAGGCCCCCGGCTGTTTTTT,CASSLGPRLFF
many,TRBD2,TRBV15,TRBJ2-7,TGTGCCACCAGCAGAGATGGACCGGGAGGGATATACGAGCAGTACTTC,CATSRDGPGGIYEQYF
many,-,TRBV21-1,TRBJ1-1,TGTGCCAGCAGGGCCCCGGGACCCCCATACGCTTTCTTT,CASRAPGPPYAFF
many,-,TRBV20-1,TRBJ2-7,TGCAGTGCCGCGAAAACATCGTCCTACGAGCAGTACTTC,CSAAKTSSYEQYF
many,-,TRBV18,TRBJ1-5,TGTGCCAGCTCAGTTGCCGGAATAACTCAGCCCCAGCATTTT,CASSVAGITQPQHF
many,-,TRBV20-1,TRBJ2-1,TGCAGTGCTAGATCTTCGGGACTCTACAATGAGCAGTTCTTC,CSARSSGLYNEQFF
many,-,TRBV6-1,TRBJ2-7,TGTGCCAGCAGCTACCCTCGGACAGATCAAGTGCCAGAGCAGTACTTC,CASSYPRTDQVPEQYF
many,-,TRBV6-1,TRBJ1-5,TGTGCCAGCAGTGAATCGGGTAATCAGCCCCAGCATTTT,CASSESGNQPQHF
many,TRBD2,TRBV7-9,TRBJ2-1,TGTGCCAGCACTTTGGGAGTAGCGGGAGGACAGGCCTACAATGAGCAGTTCTTC,CASTLGVAGGQAYNEQFF
many,-,TRBV19,TRBJ2-4,TGTGCCAGTCTCGGCTTTGACAAAAACATTCAGTACTTC,CASLGFDKNIQYF
-,TRBD2,TRBV11-1,TRBJ2-1,TGTGCCAGCAGTCGTCCCCGTCCGGGACTAGCGGGGGCCCAATATAGTATTGAGCAGTTCTTC,CASSRPRPGLAGAQYSIEQFF
many,TRBD2,TRBV27,TRBJ2-1,TGTGCCAGCAGACCTAGCGGATCAGACAATGAGCAGTTCTTC,CASRPSGSDNEQFF
-,-,TRBV7-9,TRBJ2-5,TGTGCCAGCAGCTTCCGGGCTCTGGAGACCCAGTACTTC,CASSFRALETQYF
many,-,TRBV5-1,TRBJ1-5,TGCGCCAGCAGCTTGGAAGGGGTCCAGCCCCAGCATTTT,CASSLEGVQPQHF
many,TRBD1,TRBV5-1,TRBJ2-7,TGCGCCAGCAGCTGGGGACAGGGGATCACCTACGAGCAGTACTTC,CASSWGQGITYEQYF
many,-,TRBV9,TRBJ1-4,TGTGCCAGCAGCGTAGGGGGAGATTATAATGAAAAACTGTTTTTT,CASSVGGDYNEKLFF
medium-sized,-,TRBV6-5,TRBJ2-2,TGTGCCAGCAGATCCGGGGGCTCCGGGGAGCTGTTTTTT,CASRSGGSGELFF
-,-,TRBV25-1,TRBJ2-5,TGTGCCAGCAGTGAACAGTTAGAAGAGACCCAGTACTTC,CASSEQLEETQYF
many,-,TRBV19,TRBJ2-3,TGTGCCAGTAGACTCCCCCGATCGGATACGCAGTATTTT,CASRLPRSDTQYF
medium-sized,-,TRBV5-4,TRBJ2-5,TGTGCCAGCAGCTTGGATAGGGGAGTCGGAGAGACCCAGTACTTC,CASSLDRGVGETQYF
-,-,TRBV29-1,TRBJ2-4,TGCAGCGTTGACTATGTGGGCATTCAGTACTTC,CSVDYVGIQYF
many,TRBD2,TRBV15,TRBJ2-3,TGTGCCACCAGCAGAGGGACTAGCGGGATTCGAGATACGCAGTATTTT,CATSRGTSGIRDTQYF
-,-,TRBV6-2/TRBV6-3,TRBJ2-5,TGTGCCAGCAGTTACGACGGCTATCAAGAGACCCAGTACTTC,CASSYDGYQETQYF
-,-,TRBV12-5,TRBJ1-2,TGTGCTAGTGCCCCGGGACACTCCTATGGCTACACCTTC,CASAPGHSYGYTF
many,TRBD1,TRBV20-1,TRBJ2-5,TGCAGTGCTAGAGTCGGTGGGACAGCAAAAGAGACCCAGTACTTC,CSARVGGTAKETQYF
many,TRBD1,TRBV12-3/TRBV12-4,TRBJ2-5,TGTGCCAGCAGTTTCGGGACAGGGTACGAGACCCAGTACTTC,CASSFGTGYETQYF
medium-sized,TRBD2,TRBV27,TRBJ2-1,TGTGCCAGCAGCCGTGGACTAGCGGCTACGTCTCGGAATGAGCAGTTCTTC,CASSRGLAATSRNEQFF
many,-,TRBV29-1,TRBJ1-2,TGCAGCGTTGAAGTAGGGTTAGGTGGCTACACCTTC,CSVEVGLGGYTF
many,TRBD1,TRBV7-9,TRBJ1-6,TGTGCCAGCAGTTACGGACAGGGAGGTTCACCCCTCCACTTT,CASSYGQGGSPLHF
many,-,TRBV4-1,TRBJ2-7,TGCGCCAGCAGCCAAGATTTTGGAGGGAGCTCCTACGAGCAGTACTTC,CASSQDFGGSSYEQYF
many,-,TRBV28,TRBJ2-1,TGTGCCAGCAGAATTGAACTAGTTCCGAATGAGCAGTTCTTC,CASRIELVPNEQFF
many,TRBD2,TRBV4-2,TRBJ2-7,TGTGCCAGCAGCCAGGCGGCGGGAGCCTACGAGCAGTACTTC,CASSQAAGAYEQYF
many,TRBD2,TRBV7-2,TRBJ2-7,TGTGCCAGCAGCTCGACTAGCGGGAGGGCCGGCGAGCAGTACTTC,CASSSTSGRAGEQYF
many,-,TRBV28,TRBJ2-5,TGTGCCAGCAGAATCCAGGGAAAATCCCAAGAGACCCAGTACTTC,CASRIQGKSQETQYF
many,TRBD2,TRBV5-1,TRBJ2-7,TGCGCCAGCAGCACAGGACTAGCGGCGCTTTTGGACTACGAGCAGTACTTC,CASSTGLAALLDYEQYF
-,-,TRBV6-1,TRBJ1-1,TGTGCCAGCAGTGAAGCGCATTACCAGGGCTTTGAAGCTTTCTTT,CASSEAHYQGFEAFF
many,-,TRBV5-1,TRBJ2-5,TGCGCCAGCAGCTTGGTTGGGGGGCCAGAGACCCAGTACTTC,CASSLVGGPETQYF
-,TRBD2,TRBV7-8,TRBJ2-3,TGTGCCAGCAGGCTAGCGACGGGGGGGATAGCGGGAGAGGGCGCAGATACGCAGTATTTT,CASRLATGGIAGEGADTQYF
many,-,TRBV7-2,TRBJ2-7,TGTGCCAGCAGCTTAGGTGGCAGGGGACACGAGCAGTACTTC,CASSLGGRGHEQYF
many,-,TRBV2,TRBJ2-5,TGTGCCAGCCAGGACCGACAGTACCAAGAGACCCAGTACTTC,CASQDRQYQETQYF
medium-sized,-,TRBV28,TRBJ1-5,TGTGCCACCAGGGTCGGTAGTCAGCCCCAGCATTTT,CATRVGSQPQHF
many,-,TRBV7-9,TRBJ2-1,TGTGCCAGCAGCCCAGCGGAGGATTACAATGAGCAGTTCTTC,CASSPAEDYNEQFF
few,-,TRBV2,TRBJ1-6,TGTGCCAGCAGCTACGCTACCGCGGGGCCACCCCTCCACTTT,CASSYATAGPPLHF
-,-,TRBV25-1,TRBJ2-1,TGTGCCAGCAGTCCCGCGGGCCGAGGGAGCCCATACAATGAGCAGTTCTTC,CASSPAGRGSPYNEQFF
-,-,TRBV20-1,TRBJ1-3,TGCAGGGCCGACTACTCTGGAAACACCATATATTTT,CRADYSGNTIYF
many,-,TRBV19,TRBJ1-2,TGTGCCAGTAGTATAGGACAGGCCGGCTACACCTTC,CASSIGQAGYTF
-,TRBD2,TRBV9,TRBJ2-2,TGTGCCAGCAGCCCCGGGACTAGAGGTTCCGCCGGGGAGCTGTTTTTT,CASSPGTRGSAGELFF
-,-,TRBV28,TRBJ2-7,TGTGCCAGCAGTTCCGGGGGCTGGGAGCAGTACTTC,CASSSGGWEQYF
-,TRBD2,TRBV12-3/TRBV12-4,TRBJ2-3,TGTGCCAGCAGCCCTCTTATGAGCGGGGTAGGAGATACGCAGTATTTT,CASSPLMSGVGDTQYF
many,-,TRBV11-2,TRBJ2-5,TGTGCCAGCAGCTTTGTGCCCCGCGAGACCCAGTACTTC,CASSFVPRETQYF
many,TRBD1,TRBV15,TRBJ1-2,TGTGCCACCAGGAGACAGGGGGCGAACTATGGCTACACCTTC,CATRRQGANYGYTF
many,-,TRBV4-1,TRBJ2-6,TGCGCCAGCAGCCAAGATATGAGGGGGACTGGGGCCAACGTCCTGACTTTC,CASSQDMRGTGANVLTF